The clone carrying this TCR beta chain was picked up one time. The target antigen is unknown. These data are taken from a study of cytomegalovirus exposure and HLA in healthy donors. Findings and limits, study-wide: In vitro confirmation showed a few CMV-associated chains to be CMV antigen specific. According to a subsequent analysis, TCR clusters from the first cohort were inclined to appear together in the 110 or so validation repertoires. Rare TCR sequences dominated, though some public TCRs recurred in many donors. The study flagged around 160 TCR beta chains as cytomegalovirus-associated.

This table comes from immunoSEQ multiplex PCR, and its TCRdb copy is limited to in-frame clones, with some not included. The data contain about 270,000 clones, 80% to 90% of them singletons. The ends lost 2 bases at V and 2 bases at J; junction bases unmatched: 6. Looked up from germline, CDR1 is PRHDT and CDR2 is FYEKMQ (reference sequence). The CDR3 extends over 15 amino acids. The sequenced sample consisted of PBMCs. The TCR comes from a woman under 30 in good health and CMV-seronegative. The rearrangement links TRBV13 to TRBJ2-7; the match to TRBD1 covers 7 bases. CDR3 sequence (DNA): TGTGCCAGCAGCTTATTCGAACAGGGGCCCTACGAGCAGTACTTC. It is translated as CASSLFEQGPYEQYF.